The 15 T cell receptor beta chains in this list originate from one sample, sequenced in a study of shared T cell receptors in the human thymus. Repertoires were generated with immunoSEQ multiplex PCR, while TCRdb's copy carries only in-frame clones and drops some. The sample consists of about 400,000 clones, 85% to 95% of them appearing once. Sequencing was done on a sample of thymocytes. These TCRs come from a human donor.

The CDR3 bases are TGTGCCTGGAACAGGGGATTGGGAGGCTACACCTTC. Translating it yields CAWNRGLGGYTF. The chain employs TRBV30 and TRBJ1-2; 7 bases agree with TRBD1. The CDR3 spans 12 residues. Germline assignment: CDR1 GTSNPN and CDR2 SVGIG (reference sequence). V was clipped by 4 bases and J by 8 bases; unmatched bases: 7.

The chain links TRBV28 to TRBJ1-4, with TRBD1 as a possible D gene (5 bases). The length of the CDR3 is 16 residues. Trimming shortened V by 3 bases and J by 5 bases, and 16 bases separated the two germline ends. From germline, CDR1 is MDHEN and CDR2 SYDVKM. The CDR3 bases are TGTGCCAGCAGTTTCCCGGACCGGGGGACCAATGAAAAACTGTTTTTT. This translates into CASSFPDRGTNEKLFF. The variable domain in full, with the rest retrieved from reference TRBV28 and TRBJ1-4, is DVKVTQSSRYLVKRTGEKVFLECVQDMDHENMFWYRQDPGLGLRLIYFSYDVKMKEKGDIPEGYSVSREKKERFSLILESASTNQTSMYLCASSFPDRGTNEKLFFGSGTQLSVL.

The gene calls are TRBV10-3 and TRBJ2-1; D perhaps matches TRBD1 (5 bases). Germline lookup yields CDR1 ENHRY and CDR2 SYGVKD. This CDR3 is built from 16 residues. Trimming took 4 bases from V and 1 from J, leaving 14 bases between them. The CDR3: CAISGGLTGSYNEQFF. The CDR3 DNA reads TGTGCCATCAGTGGGGGCCTTACGGGTTCCTACAATGAGCAGTTCTTC.

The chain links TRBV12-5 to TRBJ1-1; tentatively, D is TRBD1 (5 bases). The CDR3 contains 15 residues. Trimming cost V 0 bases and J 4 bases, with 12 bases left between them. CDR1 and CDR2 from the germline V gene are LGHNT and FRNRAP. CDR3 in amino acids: CASGLVLEGSTEAFF. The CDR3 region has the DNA TGTGCTAGTGGTTTGGTCCTTGAGGGGTCCACTGAAGCTTTCTTT.

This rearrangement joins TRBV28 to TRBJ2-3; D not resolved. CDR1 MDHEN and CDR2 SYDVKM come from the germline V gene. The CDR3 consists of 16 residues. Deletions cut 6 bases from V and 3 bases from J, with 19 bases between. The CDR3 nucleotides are TGTGCCAGCAGCCCCCAGATGCGACTGGGGACAGATACGCAGTATTTT. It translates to CASSPQMRLGTDTQYF.

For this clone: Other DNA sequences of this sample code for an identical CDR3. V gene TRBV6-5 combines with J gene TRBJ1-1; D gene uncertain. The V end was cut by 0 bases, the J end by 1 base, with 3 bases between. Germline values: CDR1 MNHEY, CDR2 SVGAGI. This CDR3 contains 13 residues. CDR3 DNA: TGTGCCAGCAGTTACTCGGAGAACACTGAAGCTTTCTTT. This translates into CASSYSENTEAFF.

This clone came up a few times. Here the CDR3 DNA reads TGTGCCAGCAGCTTAGGGGATCAGCCCCAGCATTTT. Its protein is CASSLGDQPQHF. The V gene is TRBV7-9, the J gene TRBJ1-5; no reliable D call. Deletions cut 1 base from V and 5 bases from J, with 3 bases between. This CDR3 is built from 12 residues. From germline, CDR1 is SEHNR and CDR2 FQNEAQ (reference sequence).

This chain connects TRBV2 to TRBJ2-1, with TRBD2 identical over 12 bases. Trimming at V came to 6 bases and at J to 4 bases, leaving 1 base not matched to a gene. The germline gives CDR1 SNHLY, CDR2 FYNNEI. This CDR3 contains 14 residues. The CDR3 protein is CASRTSGGYNEQFF. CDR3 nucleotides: TGTGCCAGCAGAACTAGCGGGGGGTACAATGAGCAGTTCTTC.

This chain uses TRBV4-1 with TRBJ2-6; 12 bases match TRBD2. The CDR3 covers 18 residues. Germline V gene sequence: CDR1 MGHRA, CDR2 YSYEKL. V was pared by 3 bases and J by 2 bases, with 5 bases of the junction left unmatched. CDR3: CASSHLLAGGPGANVLTF. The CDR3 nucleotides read TGCGCCAGCAGCCATTTACTAGCGGGAGGTCCTGGGGCCAACGTCCTGACTTTC.

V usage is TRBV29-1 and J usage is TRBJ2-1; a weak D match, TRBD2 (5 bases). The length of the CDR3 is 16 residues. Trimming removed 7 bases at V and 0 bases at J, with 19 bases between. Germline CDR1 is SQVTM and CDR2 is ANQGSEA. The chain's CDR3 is CSGQPRNRDSYNEQFF. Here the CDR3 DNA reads TGCAGCGGCCAGCCTCGGAACCGGGACTCCTACAATGAGCAGTTCTTC.

CDR3 residues: CASSFPGQGETQYF. The CDR3 coding sequence is TGTGCCAGCAGCTTCCCGGGACAGGGAGAGACCCAGTACTTC. This chain connects TRBV11-1 to TRBJ2-5; 9 positions agree with TRBD1. This CDR3 is built from 14 residues. Germline V lookup: CDR1 SGHAT, CDR2 FQDESV (reference sequence). V shed 3 bases and J 4 bases; nucleotides not matched to a gene: 3.

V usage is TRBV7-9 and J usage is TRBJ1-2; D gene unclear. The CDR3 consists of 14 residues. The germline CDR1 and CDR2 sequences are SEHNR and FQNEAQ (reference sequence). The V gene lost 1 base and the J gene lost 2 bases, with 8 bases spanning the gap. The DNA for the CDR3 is TGTGCCAGCAGCTTAGGAGGCCGGAACTATGGCTACACCTTC. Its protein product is CASSLGGRNYGYTF. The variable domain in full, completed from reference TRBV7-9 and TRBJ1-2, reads DTGVSQNPRHKITKRGQNVTFRCDPISEHNRLYWYRQTLGQGPEFLTYFQNEAQLEKSRLLSDRFSAERPKGSFSTLEIQRTEQGDSAMYLCASSLGGRNYGYTFGSGTRLTVV.

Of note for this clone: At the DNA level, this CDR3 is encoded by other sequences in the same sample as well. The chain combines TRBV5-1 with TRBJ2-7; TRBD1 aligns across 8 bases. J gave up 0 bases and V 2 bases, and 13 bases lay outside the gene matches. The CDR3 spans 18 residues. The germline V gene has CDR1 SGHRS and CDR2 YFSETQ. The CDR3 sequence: CASSFAGGDARSSYEQYF. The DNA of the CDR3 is TGCGCCAGCAGCTTTGCAGGGGGCGACGCGAGGAGCTCCTACGAGCAGTACTTC.

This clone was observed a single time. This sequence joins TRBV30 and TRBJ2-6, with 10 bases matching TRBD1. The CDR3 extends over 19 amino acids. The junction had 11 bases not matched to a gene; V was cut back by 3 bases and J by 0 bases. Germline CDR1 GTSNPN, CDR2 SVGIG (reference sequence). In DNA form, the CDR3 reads TGTGCCTGGAGGACCCCCGGGACAGGGGTTATCTCTGGGGCCAACGTCCTGACTTTC. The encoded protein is CAWRTPGTGVISGANVLTF.

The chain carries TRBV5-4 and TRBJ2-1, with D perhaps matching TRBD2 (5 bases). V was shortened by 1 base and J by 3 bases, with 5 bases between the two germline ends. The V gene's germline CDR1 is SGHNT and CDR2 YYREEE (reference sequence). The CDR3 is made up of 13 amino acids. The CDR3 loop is CASSLTSYNEQFF. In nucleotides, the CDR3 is TGTGCCAGCAGCTTGACTAGCTACAATGAGCAGTTCTTC. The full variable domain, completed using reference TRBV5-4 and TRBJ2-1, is ETGVTQSPTHLIKTRGQQVTLRCSSQSGHNTVSWYQQALGQGPQFIFQYYREEENGRGNFPPRFSGLQFPNYSSELNVNALELDDSALYLCASSLTSYNEQFFGPGTRLTVL.